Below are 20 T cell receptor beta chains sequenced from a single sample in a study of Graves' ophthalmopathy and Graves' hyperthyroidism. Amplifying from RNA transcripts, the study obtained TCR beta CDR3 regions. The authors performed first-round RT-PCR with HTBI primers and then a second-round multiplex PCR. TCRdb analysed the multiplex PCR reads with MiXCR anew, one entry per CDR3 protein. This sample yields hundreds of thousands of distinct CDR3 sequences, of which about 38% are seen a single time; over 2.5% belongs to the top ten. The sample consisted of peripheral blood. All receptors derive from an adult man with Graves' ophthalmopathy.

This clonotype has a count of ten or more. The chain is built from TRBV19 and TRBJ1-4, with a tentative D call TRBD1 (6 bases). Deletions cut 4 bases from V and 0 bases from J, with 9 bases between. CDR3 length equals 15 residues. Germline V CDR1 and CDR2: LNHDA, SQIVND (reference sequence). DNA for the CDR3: TGTGCCAGTAGTACACCAGGGGCAACTAATGAAAAACTGTTTTTT. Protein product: CASSTPGATNEKLFF.

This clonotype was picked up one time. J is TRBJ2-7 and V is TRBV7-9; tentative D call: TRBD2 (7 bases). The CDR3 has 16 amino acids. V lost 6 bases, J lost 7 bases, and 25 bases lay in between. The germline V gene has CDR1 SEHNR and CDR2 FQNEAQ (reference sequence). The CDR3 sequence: CASSAGDGGGSDEQYF. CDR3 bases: TGTGCCAGCAGTGCAGGGGATGGGGGGGGCTCAGATGAGCAGTACTTC.

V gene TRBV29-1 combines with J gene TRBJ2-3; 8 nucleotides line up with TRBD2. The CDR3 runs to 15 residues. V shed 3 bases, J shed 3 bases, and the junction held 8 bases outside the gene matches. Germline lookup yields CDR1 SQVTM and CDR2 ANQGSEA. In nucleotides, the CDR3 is TGCAGCGTTGACAAACTAGCGGTGGAAACAGATACGCAGTATTTT. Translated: CSVDKLAVETDTQYF.

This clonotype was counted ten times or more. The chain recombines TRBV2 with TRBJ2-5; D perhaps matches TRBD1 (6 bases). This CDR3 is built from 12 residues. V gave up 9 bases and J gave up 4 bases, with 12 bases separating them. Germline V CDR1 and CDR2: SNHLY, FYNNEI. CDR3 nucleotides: TGTGCCAGAAGGAAACAGGGAGAGACCCAGTACTTC. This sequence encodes CARRKQGETQYF.

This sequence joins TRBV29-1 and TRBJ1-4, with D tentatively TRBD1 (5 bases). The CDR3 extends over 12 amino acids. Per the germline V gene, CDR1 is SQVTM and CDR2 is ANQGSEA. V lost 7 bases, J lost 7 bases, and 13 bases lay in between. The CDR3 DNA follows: TGCAGCGGGGGGGTTAACGCTGAAAAACTGTTTTTT. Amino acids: CSGGVNAEKLFF.

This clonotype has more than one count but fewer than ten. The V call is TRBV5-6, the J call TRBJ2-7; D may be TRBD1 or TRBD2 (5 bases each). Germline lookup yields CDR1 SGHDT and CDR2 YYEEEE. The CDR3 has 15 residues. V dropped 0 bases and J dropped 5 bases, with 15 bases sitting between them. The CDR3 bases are TGTGCCAGCAGCTTGGATGTCTGGGGGAGCGACGAGCAGTACTTC. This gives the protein CASSLDVWGSDEQYF.

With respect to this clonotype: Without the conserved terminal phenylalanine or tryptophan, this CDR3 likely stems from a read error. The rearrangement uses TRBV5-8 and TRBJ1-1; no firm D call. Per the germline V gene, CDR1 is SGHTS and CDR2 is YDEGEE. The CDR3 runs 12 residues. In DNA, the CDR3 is TGTGCCAGCAGTTTTAGGAACACTGAGGCTTTCTCT. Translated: CASSFRNTEAFS.

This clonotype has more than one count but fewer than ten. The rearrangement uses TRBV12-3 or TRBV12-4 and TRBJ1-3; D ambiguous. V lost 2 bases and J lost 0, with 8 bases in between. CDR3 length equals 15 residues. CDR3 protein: CASSLIAYSGNTIYF. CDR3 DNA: TGTGCCAGCAGTTTAATCGCCTACTCTGGAAACACCATATATTTT.

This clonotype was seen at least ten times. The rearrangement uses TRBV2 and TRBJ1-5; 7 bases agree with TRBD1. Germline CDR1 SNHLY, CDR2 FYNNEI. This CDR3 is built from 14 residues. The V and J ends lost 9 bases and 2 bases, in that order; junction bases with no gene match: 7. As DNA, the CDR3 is TGTGCCAGTAGCATAGGACAGGGCAATCAGCCCCAGCATTTT. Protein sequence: CASSIGQGNQPQHF.

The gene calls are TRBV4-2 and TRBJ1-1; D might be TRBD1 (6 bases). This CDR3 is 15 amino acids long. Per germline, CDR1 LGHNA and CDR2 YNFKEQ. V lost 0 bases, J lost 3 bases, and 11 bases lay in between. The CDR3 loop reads CASSQEWGQYTEAFF. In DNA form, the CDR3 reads TGTGCCAGCAGCCAAGAGTGGGGACAATACACTGAAGCTTTCTTT.

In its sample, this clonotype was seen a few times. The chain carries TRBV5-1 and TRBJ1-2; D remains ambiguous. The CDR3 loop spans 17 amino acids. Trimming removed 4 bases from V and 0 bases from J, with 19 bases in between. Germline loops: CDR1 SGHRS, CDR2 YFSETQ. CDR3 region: CASSPIPGSLANYGYTF. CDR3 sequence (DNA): TGCGCCAGCAGCCCCATTCCGGGATCGTTAGCTAACTATGGCTACACCTTC. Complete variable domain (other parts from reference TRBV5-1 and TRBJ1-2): KAGVTQTPRYLIKTRGQQVTLSCSPISGHRSVSWYQQTPGQGLQFLFEYFSETQRNKGNFPGRFSGRQFSNSRSEMNVSTLELGDSALYLCASSPIPGSLANYGYTFGSGTRLTVV.

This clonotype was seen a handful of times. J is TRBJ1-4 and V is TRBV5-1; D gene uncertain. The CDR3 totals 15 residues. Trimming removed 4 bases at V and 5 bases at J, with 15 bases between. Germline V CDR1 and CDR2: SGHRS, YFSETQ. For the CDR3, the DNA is TGCGCCAGCAGCCCGGAGAGGCAGCAAAATGAAAAACTGTTTTTT. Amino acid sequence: CASSPERQQNEKLFF. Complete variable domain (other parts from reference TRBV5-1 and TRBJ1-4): KAGVTQTPRYLIKTRGQQVTLSCSPISGHRSVSWYQQTPGQGLQFLFEYFSETQRNKGNFPGRFSGRQFSNSRSEMNVSTLELGDSALYLCASSPERQQNEKLFFGSGTQLSVL.

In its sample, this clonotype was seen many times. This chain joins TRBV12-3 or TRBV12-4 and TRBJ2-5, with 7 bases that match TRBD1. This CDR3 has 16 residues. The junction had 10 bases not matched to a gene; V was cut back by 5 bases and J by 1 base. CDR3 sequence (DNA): TGTGCCAGCAGTCCACAGGGACAGCCATTCCAAGAGACCCAGTACTTC. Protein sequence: CASSPQGQPFQETQYF.

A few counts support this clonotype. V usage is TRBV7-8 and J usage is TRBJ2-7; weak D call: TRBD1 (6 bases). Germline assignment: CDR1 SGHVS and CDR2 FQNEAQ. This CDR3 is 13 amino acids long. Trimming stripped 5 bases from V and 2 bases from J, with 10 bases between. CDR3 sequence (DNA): TGTGCCAGCAGCGGGGGACACCCCTACGAGCAGTACTTC. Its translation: CASSGGHPYEQYF.

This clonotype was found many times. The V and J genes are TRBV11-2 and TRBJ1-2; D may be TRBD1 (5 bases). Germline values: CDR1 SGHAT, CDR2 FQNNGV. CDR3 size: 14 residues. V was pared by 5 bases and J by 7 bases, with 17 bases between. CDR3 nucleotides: TGTGCCAGCAGCCCTCCGGGACTGCATATTGGCTACACCTTC. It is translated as CASSPPGLHIGYTF.

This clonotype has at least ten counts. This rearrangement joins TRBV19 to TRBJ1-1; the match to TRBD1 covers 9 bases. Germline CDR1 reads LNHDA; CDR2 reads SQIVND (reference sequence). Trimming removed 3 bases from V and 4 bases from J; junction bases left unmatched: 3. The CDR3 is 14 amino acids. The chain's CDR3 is CASSIRGQGTEAFF. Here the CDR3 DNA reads TGTGCCAGTAGTATTAGGGGACAGGGCACTGAAGCTTTCTTT.

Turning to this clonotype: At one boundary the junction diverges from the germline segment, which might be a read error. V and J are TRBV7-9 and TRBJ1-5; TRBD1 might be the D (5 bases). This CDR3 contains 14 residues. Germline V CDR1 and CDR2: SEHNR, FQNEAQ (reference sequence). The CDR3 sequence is CASSQDGGNQPQHF. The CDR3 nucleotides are TGCGCCAGCAGCCAAGATGGGGGGAATCAGCCCCAGCATTTT.

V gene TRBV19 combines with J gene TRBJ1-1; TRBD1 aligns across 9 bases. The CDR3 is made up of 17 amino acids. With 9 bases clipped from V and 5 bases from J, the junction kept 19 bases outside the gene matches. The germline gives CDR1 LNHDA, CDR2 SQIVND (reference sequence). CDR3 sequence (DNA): TGTGCCAGAGGCCCCCCGGGACAGGGTCACCCTTTTACTGAAGCTTTCTTT. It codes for CARGPPGQGHPFTEAFF.

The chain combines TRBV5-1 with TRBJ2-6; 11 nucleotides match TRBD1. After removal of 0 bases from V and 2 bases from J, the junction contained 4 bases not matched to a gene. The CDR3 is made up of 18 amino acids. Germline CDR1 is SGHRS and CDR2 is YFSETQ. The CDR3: CASSLEDRGPPGANVLTF. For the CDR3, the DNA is TGCGCCAGCAGCTTGGAGGACAGGGGGCCCCCTGGGGCCAACGTCCTGACTTTC. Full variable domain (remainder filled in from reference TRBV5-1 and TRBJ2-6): KAGVTQTPRYLIKTRGQQVTLSCSPISGHRSVSWYQQTPGQGLQFLFEYFSETQRNKGNFPGRFSGRQFSNSRSEMNVSTLELGDSALYLCASSLEDRGPPGANVLTFGAGSRLTVL.

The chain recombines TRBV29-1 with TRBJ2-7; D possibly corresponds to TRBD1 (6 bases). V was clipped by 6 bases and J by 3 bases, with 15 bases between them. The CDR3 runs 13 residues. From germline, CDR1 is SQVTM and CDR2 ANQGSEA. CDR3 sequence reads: CSVGATGSYEQYF. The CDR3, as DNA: TGCAGCGTAGGAGCAACAGGGAGCTACGAGCAGTACTTC.